What follows are 29 T cell receptor beta chains derived from one specimen sequenced in a study of T-cell reconstitution after alpha-beta-depleted transplantation in children. Preparation of the TCRbeta library involved a method that used unique molecular identifiers. TCRdb reprocessed the PCR reads with MiXCR, giving one entry per CDR3 protein. The sample includes approximately 240,000 distinct CDR3 sequences, about 8.8% of them seen just once. Here the sequenced sample was PBMCs from the stem cell graft donor, taken from the stem cell graft. These receptors were obtained from a human donor who donated a stem cell graft to a child with SCID.

This clonotype was counted many times. V and J are TRBV15 and TRBJ1-5; 10 nucleotides match TRBD1. In germline, CDR1 is LNHNV, CDR2 YYDKDF (reference sequence). The CDR3 loop spans 13 amino acids. V was clipped by 5 bases and J by 7 bases; unmatched bases: 2. CDR3 DNA sequence: TGTGCCACCAGCGGGGACAGGGGACAGCCCCAGCATTTT. This sequence encodes CATSGDRGQPQHF.

J is TRBJ2-7 and V is TRBV20-1; 9 bases are shared with TRBD2. The CDR3 is 14 residues long. The germline V gene has CDR1 DFQATT and CDR2 SNEGSKA (reference sequence). V shed 2 bases, J shed 3 bases, and the junction held 5 bases outside the gene matches. Here the CDR3 DNA reads TGCAGTGCTAGACCTAGCGGGGACAACTACGAGCAGTACTTC. Amino acids: CSARPSGDNYEQYF.

This clonotype was seen ten or more times. This chain links TRBV12-3 or TRBV12-4 with TRBJ2-2; D possibly matches TRBD1 or TRBD2 (5 bases each). V was cut by 5 bases and J by 4 bases, with 8 bases left in between. The CDR3 runs 13 residues. Here the CDR3 DNA reads TGTGCCAGCAGTATGGGGACCACCGGGGAGCTGTTTTTT. Encoded protein: CASSMGTTGELFF.

This clonotype was picked up many times. This chain uses TRBV7-2 with TRBJ2-1; 8 bases map to TRBD2. The trim removed 3 bases at V and 3 bases at J, leaving 1 base unmatched. The CDR3 is 14 amino acids. In germline, CDR1 is SGHTA, CDR2 FQGNSA. The DNA of the CDR3 is TGTGCCAGCAGCTTGGGGACTAGCTACAATGAGCAGTTCTTC. Translation gives CASSLGTSYNEQFF.

The CDR3 DNA sequence: TGTGCCAGCAGCTCTCCTGACTGGTACCAAGAGACCCAGTACTTC. Its protein is CASSSPDWYQETQYF. This sequence joins TRBV7-9 and TRBJ2-5, with D unresolved. CDR1 is SEHNR and CDR2 is FQNEAQ in the germline V gene (reference sequence). Trimming pared 4 bases from V and 0 bases from J, leaving 12 bases between. The CDR3 totals 15 residues.

There are many counts of this clonotype. This chain connects TRBV20-1 to TRBJ2-1; D tentatively fits TRBD1 or TRBD2 (5 bases each). Trimming left V 0 bases short and J 8 bases short, with 20 bases between. This CDR3 is built from 16 residues. Germline V gene lookup returns CDR1 DFQATT and CDR2 SNEGSKA (reference sequence). The CDR3 loop is CSARDLWLGESYEQFF. For the CDR3, the DNA is TGCAGTGCTAGAGATCTATGGCTAGGGGAGAGCTATGAGCAGTTCTTC.

This clonotype was detected ten times or more. This rearrangement joins TRBV3-1 to TRBJ2-3; TRBD2 aligns across 8 bases. The CDR3 has 17 amino acids. Germline V CDR1 and CDR2: LGHDT, YNNKEL (reference sequence). V was clipped by 0 bases and J by 2 bases; unmatched bases: 7. CDR3 residues: CASSQDRGGGNTDTQYF. CDR3 nucleotides: TGTGCCAGCAGCCAAGATAGGGGCGGGGGGAACACAGATACGCAGTATTTT.

This clonotype was counted at least ten times. This rearrangement joins TRBV3-1 to TRBJ2-3, with D maybe TRBD2 (6 bases). Trimming shortened V by 4 bases and J by 3 bases, and 14 bases separated the two germline ends. Germline V gene lookup returns CDR1 LGHDT and CDR2 YNNKEL (reference sequence). The CDR3 runs 15 residues. CDR3 DNA sequence: TGTGCCAGCAGCCTAGAGGCAGGAGGGACAGATACGCAGTATTTT. Translated: CASSLEAGGTDTQYF.

This clonotype was detected many times. This chain links TRBV20-1 with TRBJ2-5, with 8 bases that match TRBD2. The CDR3 sequence is 13 residues long. The germline CDR1 and CDR2 sequences are DFQATT and SNEGSKA (reference sequence). Trimming removed 2 bases from V and 11 bases from J; junction bases left unmatched: 10. CDR3 region: CSARLPGTSIQYF. The CDR3 coding sequence is TGCAGTGCTAGACTCCCCGGGACTAGTATTCAGTACTTC.

This clonotype has a count of ten or more. The chain is built from TRBV20-1 and TRBJ2-7; 7 positions agree with TRBD1. This CDR3 has 13 amino acids. V shed 5 bases and J 0 bases; nucleotides not matched to a gene: 4. Germline V gene data show CDR1 as DFQATT and CDR2 as SNEGSKA (reference sequence). CDR3 sequence reads: CSAPDRVSYEQYF. CDR3 nucleotides: TGCAGTGCTCCAGACAGGGTCTCCTACGAGCAGTACTTC.

Many counts were recorded for this clonotype. The rearrangement uses TRBV5-6 and TRBJ2-7, with a weak D call TRBD2 (6 bases). Germline V lookup: CDR1 SGHDT, CDR2 YYEEEE. V was pared by 2 bases and J by 4 bases, with 13 bases between. There are 14 residues in the CDR3. This chain's CDR3 is CASSFGGSRYEQYF. The CDR3 nucleotides are TGTGCCAGCAGCTTCGGGGGAAGCAGGTACGAGCAGTACTTC.

This clonotype was seen repeatedly, ten times or more. V and J are TRBV7-2 and TRBJ2-7; D might be TRBD2 (7 bases). Germline V lookup: CDR1 SGHTA, CDR2 FQGNSA. V gave up 3 bases and J gave up 5 bases, with 17 bases separating them. The CDR3 is 15 residues long. CDR3 coding DNA: TGTGCCAGCAGCTTTTTAGGGGGGGTGGGTAACGAGCAGTACTTC. Residues: CASSFLGGVGNEQYF. Supplemented by reference TRBV7-2 and TRBJ2-7, the full variable domain reads GAGVSQSPSNKVTEKGKDVELRCDPISGHTALYWYRQSLGQGLEFLIYFQGNSAPDKSGLPSDRFSAERTGGSVSTLTIQRTQQEDSAVYLCASSFLGGVGNEQYFGPGTRLTVT.

This clonotype was counted ten times or more. The chain is built from TRBV5-6 and TRBJ1-2, with D unclear. The V and J ends lost 3 bases and 8 bases respectively, with 14 bases between them. This CDR3 is built from 13 residues. Germline V CDR1 and CDR2: SGHDT, YYEEEE. The CDR3: CASSSVLVGGYTF. Here the CDR3 DNA reads TGTGCCAGCAGCTCGGTCCTGGTCGGCGGCTACACCTTC. Full variable domain (remainder filled in from reference TRBV5-6 and TRBJ1-2): DAGVTQSPTHLIKTRGQQVTLRCSPKSGHDTVSWYQQALGQGPQFIFQYYEEEERQRGNFPDRFSGHQFPNYSSELNVNALLLGDSALYLCASSSVLVGGYTFGSGTRLTVV.

This clonotype was recorded many times. This CDR3 reads CASSFAGTGKEKLFF. The CDR3 nucleotides read TGTGCCAGCAGTTTCGCCGGGACAGGGAAGGAAAAACTGTTTTTT. The chain combines TRBV12-3 or TRBV12-4 with TRBJ1-4, with TRBD1 matching 9 bases. The CDR3 has 15 amino acids. V shed 3 bases, J shed 8 bases, and the junction held 7 bases outside the gene matches.

This clonotype has a count of ten or more. V gene TRBV5-5 combines with J gene TRBJ2-5, with D possibly matching TRBD2 (5 bases). Germline V gene lookup returns CDR1 SGHKS and CDR2 YYEKEE (reference sequence). The CDR3 is 15 amino acids. The V and J ends lost 0 bases and 7 bases respectively, with 16 bases between them. The CDR3 spells CASSLGGLLSRTQYF. In nucleotides, the CDR3 is TGTGCCAGCAGCTTGGGAGGGCTGCTCTCGCGGACCCAGTACTTC. The full variable domain, in which reference TRBV5-5 and TRBJ2-5 provide the parts outside the CDR3, is DAGVTQSPTHLIKTRGQQVTLRCSPISGHKSVSWYQQVLGQGPQFIFQYYEKEERGRGNFPDRFSARQFPNYSSELNVNALLLGDSALYLCASSLGGLLSRTQYFGPGTRLLVL.

This clonotype was observed many times. This sequence joins TRBV12-3 or TRBV12-4 and TRBJ1-1; perhaps TRBD1 as D (5 bases). CDR3 length: 16 residues. Trimming removed 5 bases at V and 1 base at J, with 17 bases between. CDR3 in amino acids: CASSGGAGKGNTEAFF. The CDR3 DNA reads as TGTGCCAGCAGTGGGGGTGCGGGCAAGGGGAACACTGAAGCTTTCTTT.

This clonotype was observed at least ten times. This rearrangement joins TRBV20-1 to TRBJ2-7, with D possibly TRBD2 on 6 matching bases. CDR3 length equals 12 residues. Germline assignment: CDR1 DFQATT and CDR2 SNEGSKA (reference sequence). Trimming cost V 5 bases and J 4 bases, with 12 bases left between them. The CDR3 DNA reads TGCAGTGCTCGGGACTCCAGGTACGAGCAGTACTTC. It encodes CSARDSRYEQYF.

This clonotype appeared many times. The chain has TRBV14 and TRBJ2-1, with 9 bases matching TRBD1. Trimming cost V 4 bases and J 5 bases; bases outside gene matches: 9. The V gene's germline CDR1 is SGHDN and CDR2 FVKESK. The CDR3 is made up of 16 amino acids. The CDR3 nucleotides are TGTGCCAGCAGCCGGCTCGGGACAGGGCCCCACAATGAGCAGTTCTTC. Its translation is CASSRLGTGPHNEQFF.

This clonotype was counted many times. The gene calls are TRBV20-1 and TRBJ2-2, with D uncertain. This CDR3 has 16 amino acids. Germline-derived CDR1 and CDR2 are DFQATT and SNEGSKA (reference sequence). The ends were cut back, 3 bases at V and 5 bases at J, with 19 bases in the middle. CDR3 DNA sequence: TGCAGTGCTAGGCCCCGACCTTCAGCGAGAACCGGGGAGCTGTTTTTT. This sequence encodes CSARPRPSARTGELFF.

This clonotype has at least ten counts. The chain links TRBV20-1 to TRBJ1-4, with 7 nucleotides matching TRBD1. The germline V gene has CDR1 DFQATT and CDR2 SNEGSKA (reference sequence). This CDR3 comprises 14 residues. J lost 7 bases, V lost 4 bases, and 9 bases had no gene match. The CDR3 loop is CSATTHRGREKLFF. In DNA form, the CDR3 reads TGCAGTGCTACCACCCACAGGGGCCGTGAAAAACTGTTTTTT.

This clonotype occurred many times. This chain connects TRBV6-5 to TRBJ2-3; D gene uncertain. Germline values: CDR1 MNHEY, CDR2 SVGAGI. The CDR3 is 16 residues long. The V end was cut by 3 bases, the J end by 2 bases, with 15 bases between. The CDR3 sequence: CASSYRFGRSTDTQYF. CDR3 sequence (DNA): TGTGCCAGCAGTTATCGCTTTGGACGGTCCACAGATACGCAGTATTTT.

In its sample, this clonotype was seen many times. This chain joins TRBV5-1 and TRBJ1-5, with D uncertain. The germline CDR1 and CDR2 sequences are SGHRS and YFSETQ. V was cut by 2 bases and J by 7 bases, with 10 bases left in between. The CDR3 runs 13 residues. CDR3 DNA sequence: TGCGCCAGCAGCTTTGCCGTTGGGCAGCCCCAGCATTTT. Its translation is CASSFAVGQPQHF.

The table lists this clonotype with many counts. V is TRBV3-1 and J is TRBJ2-3; 8 bases are a match to TRBD2. Germline CDR1 and CDR2: LGHDT and YNNKEL (reference sequence). The ends lost 2 bases at V and 3 bases at J; junction bases unmatched: 16. This CDR3 has 19 residues. The CDR3 DNA follows: TGTGCCAGCAGCCAATACGTAGACGGGGGGGCTTTTGAAACAGATACGCAGTATTTT. It yields the protein CASSQYVDGGAFETDTQYF.

The table lists this clonotype with many counts. V is TRBV27 and J is TRBJ1-5, with D hard to call. Trimming left V 3 bases short and J 9 bases short, with 12 bases between. The CDR3 contains 13 residues. Germline assignment: CDR1 MNHEY and CDR2 SMNVEV (reference sequence). Here the CDR3 reads CASSFRASRPQHF. CDR3 in DNA: TGTGCCAGCAGTTTCCGGGCCTCGCGGCCCCAGCATTTT.

This clonotype was seen at least ten times. V usage is TRBV29-1 and J usage is TRBJ2-1, with TRBD1 matching over 9 bases. The germline V gene encodes CDR1 SQVTM and CDR2 ANQGSEA. The CDR3 totals 13 residues. V lost 7 bases, J lost 2 bases, and 3 bases stayed unmatched. CDR3 in DNA: TGCAGCGCCGGGGACAGGGCCTACAATGAGCAGTTCTTC. This gives the protein CSAGDRAYNEQFF.

The table lists this clonotype with many counts. V and J are TRBV7-9 and TRBJ2-3; TRBD1 aligns across 8 bases. Germline values: CDR1 SEHNR, CDR2 FQNEAQ (reference sequence). The CDR3 extends over 16 amino acids. The V gene end was trimmed by 5 bases and the J gene end by 1 base; junction bases not matched to a gene: 8. CDR3 amino acids: CASSDRQGFGTDTQYF. CDR3 coding DNA: TGTGCCAGCAGCGACCGACAGGGGTTCGGCACAGATACGCAGTATTTT.

This clonotype was found many times. V is TRBV3-1 and J is TRBJ2-1; either TRBD1 or TRBD2 may fit D (5 bases each). The ends were cut back, 3 bases at V and 0 bases at J, with 9 bases in the middle. The CDR3 consists of 15 residues. Germline CDR1 LGHDT, CDR2 YNNKEL (reference sequence). The CDR3 nucleotides read TGTGCCAGCAGCCAGGGGGTGTTCTCCTACAATGAGCAGTTCTTC. Amino acid sequence: CASSQGVFSYNEQFF.

This clonotype was picked up a small number of times. The J gene is TRBJ1-4, the V gene TRBV6-1; tentative D call: TRBD1 (5 bases). The CDR3 consists of 15 residues. Trimming took 7 bases from V and 8 from J, leaving 20 bases between them. Germline-derived CDR1 and CDR2 are MNHNS and SASEGT. The CDR3 here is CASILGLGWGEKLFF. The DNA for the CDR3 is TGTGCCAGCATCCTAGGACTCGGTTGGGGCGAAAAACTGTTTTTT.

This clonotype was counted at least ten times. This chain links TRBV6-1 with TRBJ1-5; 7 bases match TRBD1. V gave up 5 bases and J gave up 3 bases; unmatched junction bases: 4. The length of the CDR3 is 14 residues. The germline V gene has CDR1 MNHNS and CDR2 SASEGT. CDR3 in DNA: TGTGCCAGCAGTAGGGACAGTTACAATCAGCCCCAGCATTTT. Translation gives CASSRDSYNQPQHF.